This T cell receptor beta chain was found in a study of graft-versus-host responses after intestinal transplantation. Sequenced by immunoSEQ multiplex PCR; TCRdb stores in-frame clones only, minus some. Among 96,000 or so clones listed, 80% to 95% were seen once. V lost 6 bases and J lost 1; bases outside the gene matches: 6. This CDR3 has 15 residues. From germline, CDR1 is MNHEY and CDR2 SVGAGI. Of note for this clone: The antigen is undetermined.

V gene TRBV6-5 combines with J gene TRBJ2-3, with 8 bases fitting TRBD2. Sample: unstimulated CD4+ T cells sorted from spleen or lymph node cells, taken before intestinal transplant. The clonotype was recovered from a human donor who received an intestinal transplant. The CDR3 sequence: CASSPYSGGTDTQYF. CDR3 DNA: TGTGCCAGCAGCCCCTATAGCGGGGGCACAGATACGCAGTATTTT.